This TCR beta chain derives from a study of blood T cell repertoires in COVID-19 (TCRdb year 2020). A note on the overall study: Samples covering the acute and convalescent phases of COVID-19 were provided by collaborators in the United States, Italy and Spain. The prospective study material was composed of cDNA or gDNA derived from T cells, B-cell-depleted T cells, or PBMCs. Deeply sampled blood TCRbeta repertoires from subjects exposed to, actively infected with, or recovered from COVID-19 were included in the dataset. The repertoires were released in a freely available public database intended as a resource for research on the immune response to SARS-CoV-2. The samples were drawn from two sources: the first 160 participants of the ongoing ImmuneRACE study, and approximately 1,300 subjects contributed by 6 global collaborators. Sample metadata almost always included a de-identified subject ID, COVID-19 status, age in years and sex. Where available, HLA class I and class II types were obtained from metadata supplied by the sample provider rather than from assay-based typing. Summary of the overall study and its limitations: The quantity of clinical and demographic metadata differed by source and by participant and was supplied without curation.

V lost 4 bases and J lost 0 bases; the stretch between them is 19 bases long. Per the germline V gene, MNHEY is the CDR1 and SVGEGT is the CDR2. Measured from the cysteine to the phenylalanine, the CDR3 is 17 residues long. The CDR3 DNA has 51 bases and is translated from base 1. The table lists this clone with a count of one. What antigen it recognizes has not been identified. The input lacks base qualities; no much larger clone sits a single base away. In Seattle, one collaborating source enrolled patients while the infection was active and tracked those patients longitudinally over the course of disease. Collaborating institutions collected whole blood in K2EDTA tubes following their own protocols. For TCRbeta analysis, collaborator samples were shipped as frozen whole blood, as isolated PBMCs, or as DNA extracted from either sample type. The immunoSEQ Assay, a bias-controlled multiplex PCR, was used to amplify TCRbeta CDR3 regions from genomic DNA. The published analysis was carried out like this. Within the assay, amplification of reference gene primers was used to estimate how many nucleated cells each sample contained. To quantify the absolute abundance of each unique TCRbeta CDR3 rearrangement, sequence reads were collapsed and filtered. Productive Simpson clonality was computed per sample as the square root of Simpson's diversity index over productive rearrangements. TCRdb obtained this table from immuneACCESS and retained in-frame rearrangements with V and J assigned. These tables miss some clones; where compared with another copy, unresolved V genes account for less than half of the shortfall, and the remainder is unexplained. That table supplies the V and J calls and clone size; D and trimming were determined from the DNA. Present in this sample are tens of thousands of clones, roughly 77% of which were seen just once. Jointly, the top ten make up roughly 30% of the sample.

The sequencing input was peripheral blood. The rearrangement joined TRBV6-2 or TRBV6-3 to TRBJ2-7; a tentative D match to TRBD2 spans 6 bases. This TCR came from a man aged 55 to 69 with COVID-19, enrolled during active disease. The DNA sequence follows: TGTGCCAGCAGTTCTCCTAGTTTTGGGAGGAGCTCCTACGAGCAGTACTTC. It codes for CASSSPSFGRSSYEQYF.